The rows below give T cell receptor beta chains drawn from one sample of a study of blood T cell repertoires in COVID-19. Method: immunoSEQ multiplex PCR; TCRdb's copy keeps in-frame clones and lacks some. The repertoire holds under 100,000 clones, with around four fifths as singletons. Material for sequencing was peripheral blood. These receptors all come from a man aged 50-60 years with acute or convalescent COVID-19. The CDR3 runs from the conserved cysteine through the conserved F or W. Each record gives: V gene, clone size, D gene, J gene, CDR3 DNA, CDR3 protein. D genes are given only for firm matches. The size entry is marked missing in some rows and otherwise reads once, few, many or a size class.

V gene: TRBV9; clone size: -; D gene: TRBD1; J gene: TRBJ2-1; CDR3 DNA: TGTGCCAGCAGCCAAGGGGGACAGGGGAATGAGCAGTTCTTC; CDR3 protein: CASSQGGQGNEQFF
V gene: TRBV10-3; clone size: -; D gene: TRBD2; J gene: TRBJ2-3; CDR3 DNA: TGTGCCAGCCAACTAGCGGGGGTTGGGGTCCACCACACAGATACGCAGTATTTT; CDR3 protein: CASQLAGVGVHHTDTQYF
V gene: TRBV14; clone size: -; D gene: TRBD1; J gene: TRBJ1-1; CDR3 DNA: TGTGCCAGCAGCCAATTTTCCGGGACAGTCATCACTGAAGCTTTCTTT; CDR3 protein: CASSQFSGTVITEAFF
V gene: TRBV6-4; clone size: -; D gene: -; J gene: TRBJ2-3; CDR3 DNA: TGTGCCAGCAGCCTACGGCAGGGAGGAAGCACAGATACGCAGTATTTT; CDR3 protein: CASSLRQGGSTDTQYF
V gene: TRBV7-3; clone size: -; D gene: -; J gene: TRBJ1-1; CDR3 DNA: TGTGCCAGCAGCTTAACGTGGGCGAACACTGAAGCTTTCTTT; CDR3 protein: CASSLTWANTEAFF
V gene: TRBV28; clone size: -; D gene: -; J gene: TRBJ2-1; CDR3 DNA: TGTGCCAGCACCCTTCCTAATTATGAGCAGTTCTTC; CDR3 protein: CASTLPNYEQFF
V gene: TRBV7-3; clone size: -; D gene: -; J gene: TRBJ2-2; CDR3 DNA: TGTGCCAGCAGCCAAGGCGGGCAGGGGAGGGGCACCGGGGAGCTGTTTTTT; CDR3 protein: CASSQGGQGRGTGELFF
V gene: TRBV29-1; clone size: -; D gene: TRBD1; J gene: TRBJ2-7; CDR3 DNA: TGCAGCGCCTCAGGACAGGCCTACGAGCAGTACTTC; CDR3 protein: CSASGQAYEQYF
V gene: TRBV5-6; clone size: -; D gene: TRBD2; J gene: TRBJ2-1; CDR3 DNA: TGTGCCAGCAGCTTGGTGACTAGCGGGGGGAATGAGCAGTTCTTC; CDR3 protein: CASSLVTSGGNEQFF
V gene: TRBV7-2; clone size: -; D gene: -; J gene: TRBJ2-7; CDR3 DNA: TGTGCCAGCAGTATATCCCAGGGGCTAACGAGATCCGAGCAGTACTTC; CDR3 protein: CASSISQGLTRSEQYF
V gene: TRBV6-5; clone size: once; D gene: -; J gene: TRBJ1-4; CDR3 DNA: TGTGCCAGTAAACAGGGCCGCTCTATCCCGTCTTTT; CDR3 protein: CASKQGRSIPSF
V gene: TRBV3-1/TRBV3-2; clone size: -; D gene: TRBD1; J gene: TRBJ1-1; CDR3 DNA: TGTGCCAGCCAGACAGGGGGCACTGAAGCTTTCTTT; CDR3 protein: CASQTGGTEAFF
V gene: TRBV7-2; clone size: -; D gene: -; J gene: TRBJ2-7; CDR3 DNA: TGTGCCAGCAGCTTAGATCGTAACTACGAGCAGTACTTC; CDR3 protein: CASSLDRNYEQYF
V gene: TRBV4-1; clone size: -; D gene: TRBD1; J gene: TRBJ2-1; CDR3 DNA: TGCGCCAGCAGCCATGTCGGGACAGAAAACAATGAGCAGTTCTTC; CDR3 protein: CASSHVGTENNEQFF
V gene: TRBV5-8; clone size: -; D gene: TRBD1; J gene: TRBJ1-6; CDR3 DNA: TGTGCCAGCAGCTTGGAGAGGGGGCTTCGGTCACCCCTCCACTTT; CDR3 protein: CASSLERGLRSPLHF
V gene: TRBV12-1; clone size: -; D gene: -; J gene: TRBJ1-1; CDR3 DNA: TGTGCCAGCACTCTAATGAACACTGAAGCTTTCTTT; CDR3 protein: CASTLMNTEAFF
V gene: TRBV7-2; clone size: -; D gene: -; J gene: TRBJ1-6; CDR3 DNA: TGTGCCAGCAGCCCGGACAGAAATTCACCCCTCCACTTT; CDR3 protein: CASSPDRNSPLHF
V gene: TRBV27; clone size: -; D gene: TRBD2; J gene: TRBJ2-7; CDR3 DNA: TGTGCCAGCAGTTCCCAGCGGGAGGGGCCCTACGAGCAGTACTTC; CDR3 protein: CASSSQREGPYEQYF
V gene: TRBV2; clone size: -; D gene: -; J gene: TRBJ2-3; CDR3 DNA: TGTGCCAGCACATTAGCTGCAGATACGCAGTATTTT; CDR3 protein: CASTLAADTQYF
V gene: TRBV6-6; clone size: -; D gene: -; J gene: TRBJ1-1; CDR3 DNA: TGTGCCAGCAGTTACCCCGCAGGACAGAACACTGAAGCTTTCTTT; CDR3 protein: CASSYPAGQNTEAFF
V gene: TRBV2; clone size: -; D gene: -; J gene: TRBJ2-5; CDR3 DNA: TGTGCCAGCAGTGCAATGCCGGGTCCGGAGACCCAGTACTTC; CDR3 protein: CASSAMPGPETQYF
V gene: TRBV6-5; clone size: -; D gene: -; J gene: TRBJ1-1; CDR3 DNA: TGTGCCAGCAGTTACTCGTTCACAGCAAACACTGAAGCTTTCTTT; CDR3 protein: CASSYSFTANTEAFF
V gene: TRBV5-8; clone size: -; D gene: -; J gene: TRBJ1-5; CDR3 DNA: TGTGCCAGCAGACCCACAGGGAGCAATCAGCCCCAGCATTTT; CDR3 protein: CASRPTGSNQPQHF
V gene: TRBV28; clone size: -; D gene: -; J gene: TRBJ1-3; CDR3 DNA: TGTGCCAGCAGATCAGGGAACGGAAACACCATATATTTT; CDR3 protein: CASRSGNGNTIYF
V gene: TRBV7-9; clone size: -; D gene: -; J gene: TRBJ1-1; CDR3 DNA: TGTGCCAGCAGCCGGACAGATGAAGCTTTCTTT; CDR3 protein: CASSRTDEAFF
V gene: TRBV6-2/TRBV6-3; clone size: -; D gene: -; J gene: TRBJ2-7; CDR3 DNA: TGTGCCAGCAGTTACCAGGGCAACCTCTACGAGCAGTACTTC; CDR3 protein: CASSYQGNLYEQYF
V gene: TRBV4-1; clone size: -; D gene: TRBD1; J gene: TRBJ2-5; CDR3 DNA: TGCGCCAGCAGCCGCCCGGGACAGGGAAAAGAGACCCAGTACTTC; CDR3 protein: CASSRPGQGKETQYF
V gene: TRBV7-3; clone size: -; D gene: TRBD2; J gene: TRBJ2-3; CDR3 DNA: TGTGCCAGCAGAGGCAGCGGGGCCACAGATACGCAGTATTTT; CDR3 protein: CASRGSGATDTQYF
V gene: TRBV20-1; clone size: -; D gene: -; J gene: TRBJ1-2; CDR3 DNA: TGCAGTGCTAGAGCTTTAATGGACATCTTC; CDR3 protein: CSARALMDIF
V gene: TRBV2; clone size: -; D gene: TRBD1; J gene: TRBJ2-7; CDR3 DNA: TGTGCCAGCAGTGTTTCCCAGGGGGCCCTCGAGCAGTACTTC; CDR3 protein: CASSVSQGALEQYF
V gene: TRBV30; clone size: -; D gene: TRBD1; J gene: TRBJ1-4; CDR3 DNA: TGTGCCTGGGGTCCAAACCCCGGGACAGGCAACGAAAAACTGTTTTTT; CDR3 protein: CAWGPNPGTGNEKLFF
V gene: TRBV19; clone size: -; D gene: TRBD2; J gene: TRBJ2-2; CDR3 DNA: TGTGCCAGTAGTATGGGGAGGGTGGCCGGGGAGCTGTTTTTT; CDR3 protein: CASSMGRVAGELFF
V gene: TRBV5-1; clone size: -; D gene: TRBD2; J gene: TRBJ2-5; CDR3 DNA: TGCGCCAGCAGCTTGACTAGCGGGGGATTTGAGACCCAGTACTTC; CDR3 protein: CASSLTSGGFETQYF
V gene: TRBV6-2/TRBV6-3; clone size: -; D gene: -; J gene: TRBJ2-7; CDR3 DNA: TGTGCCAGCAGTACTAATTACGAGCAGTACTTC; CDR3 protein: CASSTNYEQYF
V gene: TRBV9; clone size: -; D gene: -; J gene: TRBJ2-1; CDR3 DNA: TGTGCCAGCAGCGTAGCCATGAGCTCCTACAATGAGCAGTTCTTC; CDR3 protein: CASSVAMSSYNEQFF
V gene: TRBV4-3; clone size: -; D gene: -; J gene: TRBJ2-2; CDR3 DNA: TGCGCCAGCAGCCAAGATCCAGGGAGGTGGTTGGACACCGGGGAGCTGTTTTTT; CDR3 protein: CASSQDPGRWLDTGELFF